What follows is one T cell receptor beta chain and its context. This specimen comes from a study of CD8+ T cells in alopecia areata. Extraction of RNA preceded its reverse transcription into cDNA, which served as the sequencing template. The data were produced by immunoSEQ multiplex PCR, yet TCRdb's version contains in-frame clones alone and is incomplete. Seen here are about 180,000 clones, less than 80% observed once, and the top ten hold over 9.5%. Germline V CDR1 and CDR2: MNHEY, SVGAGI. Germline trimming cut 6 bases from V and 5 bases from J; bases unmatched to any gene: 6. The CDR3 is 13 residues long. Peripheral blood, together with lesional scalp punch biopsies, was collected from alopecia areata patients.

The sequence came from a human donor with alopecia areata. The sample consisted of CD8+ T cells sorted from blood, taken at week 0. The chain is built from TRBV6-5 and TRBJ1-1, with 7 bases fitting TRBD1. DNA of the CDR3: TGTGCCAGCAGGCCGCAGGGGGGGACTGAAGCTTTCTTT. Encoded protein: CASRPQGGTEAFF.